The T cell receptor beta chain described here comes from a study of blood T cell repertoires in COVID-19. TCRdb keeps only in-frame clones here, not all; method: immunoSEQ multiplex PCR. This sample has around 250,000 clones, with around nine tenths found just once. Trimming left V 0 bases short and J 5 bases short, with 14 bases between. This CDR3 region has 15 residues. Germline CDR1 reads SGHDN; CDR2 reads FVKESK. The sequenced sample was PBMCs or T cells enriched from blood (not recorded which). This TCR derives from a woman between 45 and 60 years old who had recovered from COVID-19. The chain combines TRBV14 with TRBJ2-7; TRBD2 is a possible D gene (5 bases). CDR3 bases: TGTGCCAGCAGCCAAGATCACGGGTTCGGGGACGAGCAGTACTTC. Residues: CASSQDHGFGDEQYF. Based on the CDR3 plus reference TRBV14 and TRBJ2-7, the full variable domain is EAGVTQFPSHSVIEKGQTVTLRCDPISGHDNLYWYRRVMGKEIKFLLHFVKESKQDESGMPNNRFLAERTGGTYSTLKVQPAELEDSGVYFCASSQDHGFGDEQYFGPGTRLTVT.